The 19 T cell receptor beta chains given below trace back to one sample, sequenced in a study of T cell clones after liver transplantation. The data were produced by immunoSEQ multiplex PCR, yet TCRdb's version contains in-frame clones alone and is incomplete. Seen here are 70,000 to 80,000 clones, 90% observed once, and the top ten hold 2% to 3%. Here the sequenced sample was CD4+ T cells from blood, taken before liver transplant. The origin of the receptors is a human donor who received a liver transplant.

This sequence joins TRBV19 and TRBJ1-5; the match to TRBD1 covers 9 bases. CDR1 LNHDA and CDR2 SQIVND come from the germline V gene (reference sequence). Trimming took 0 bases from V and 0 from J; bases not matched to a gene: 12. There are 20 residues in the CDR3. In DNA, the CDR3 is TGTGCCAGTAGTATAGATTCTACCGGGACAGGGTTACATAGCAATCAGCCCCAGCATTTT. This sequence encodes CASSIDSTGTGLHSNQPQHF.

The V gene is TRBV2, the J gene TRBJ1-3, with D possibly TRBD1 on 6 matching bases. V lost 6 bases and J 0 bases, leaving 12 bases between the germline ends. This CDR3 spans 15 amino acids. Looked up from germline, CDR1 is SNHLY and CDR2 is FYNNEI. CDR3 region: CASRAQGLSGNTIYF. The DNA for the CDR3 is TGTGCCAGCAGGGCCCAGGGGCTCTCTGGAAACACCATATATTTT.

This chain connects TRBV25-1 to TRBJ1-1, with D uncertain. The germline V gene has CDR1 MGHDK and CDR2 SYGVNS. V dropped 1 base and J dropped 4 bases, with 10 bases sitting between them. The CDR3 is made up of 14 amino acids. The chain's CDR3 is CASSELGGSTEAFF. The CDR3, as DNA: TGTGCCAGCAGTGAATTGGGCGGAAGCACTGAAGCTTTCTTT.

V usage is TRBV5-6 and J usage is TRBJ2-7; D unclear. Germline V gives CDR1 SGHDT, CDR2 YYEEEE. The CDR3 length is 14 residues. Trimming removed 0 bases at V and 0 bases at J, with 7 bases between. CDR3 sequence (DNA): TGTGCCAGCAGCTTGGACGGCAGCTCCTACGAGCAGTACTTC. Its translation: CASSLDGSSYEQYF.

The gene calls are TRBV7-2 and TRBJ2-1; TRBD2 matches at 7 bases. The ends lost 5 bases at V and 8 bases at J; junction bases unmatched: 6. The CDR3 loop spans 13 amino acids. Germline V gene data show CDR1 as SGHTA and CDR2 as FQGNSA. The CDR3, as DNA: TGTGCCAGCAGCCTCCAGCGGGGTTATGAGCAGTTCTTC. It is translated as CASSLQRGYEQFF. The full variable domain, rest sourced from reference TRBV7-2 and TRBJ2-1, is GAGVSQSPSNKVTEKGKDVELRCDPISGHTALYWYRQSLGQGLEFLIYFQGNSAPDKSGLPSDRFSAERTGGSVSTLTIQRTQQEDSAVYLCASSLQRGYEQFFGPGTRLTVL.

This rearrangement joins TRBV15 to TRBJ2-1; TRBD2 aligns across 12 bases. V was pared by 2 bases and J by 7 bases, with 3 bases of the junction left unmatched. Germline loops: CDR1 LNHNV, CDR2 YYDKDF (reference sequence). The CDR3 has 15 residues. CDR3 nucleotides: TGTGCCACCAGCAGACTAGCGGGAGGGCCGAATGAGCAGTTCTTC. Protein: CATSRLAGGPNEQFF.

The J gene is TRBJ2-7, the V gene TRBV11-3; maybe TRBD1 (7 bases). The CDR3 is made up of 13 amino acids. Germline V gene lookup returns CDR1 SGHNT and CDR2 YENEEA. V gave up 5 bases and J gave up 5 bases, with 13 bases separating them. CDR3 coding DNA: TGTGCCAGCAGCAATCAGGGGGGACACGAGCAGTACTTC. Its translation is CASSNQGGHEQYF.

The V call is TRBV6-5, the J call TRBJ1-5; possible D gene TRBD1, 5 bases. The length of the CDR3 is 15 residues. The germline V and J ends were trimmed by 5 bases and 5 bases, with 16 bases remaining between them. Looked up from germline, CDR1 is MNHEY and CDR2 is SVGAGI. CDR3 nucleotide sequence: TGTGCCAGCAGTACGACCCAGGGTCGGGATCAGCCCCAGCATTTT. Translated: CASSTTQGRDQPQHF.

The chain couples TRBV28 to TRBJ2-1; D is perhaps TRBD2 (6 bases). The CDR3 is 14 residues long. Germline lookup yields CDR1 MDHEN and CDR2 SYDVKM. V lost 2 bases, J lost 6 bases, and 11 bases lay in between. The CDR3 spells CASSLGTGVNEQFF. The CDR3 nucleotides read TGTGCCAGCAGTTTAGGGACGGGGGTCAATGAGCAGTTCTTC.

This chain uses TRBV5-1 with TRBJ2-7; TRBD2 is a possible D gene (6 bases). This CDR3 contains 15 residues. Trimming left V 5 bases short and J 3 bases short, with 18 bases between. Germline CDR1 reads SGHRS; CDR2 reads YFSETQ. DNA for the CDR3: TGCGCCAGCAGTTTTGGGGGAGGAGGGAACTACGAGCAGTACTTC. The encoded protein is CASSFGGGGNYEQYF.

This clone has only one observation. CDR3 sequence: CASSVENRSLTEQFF. DNA for the CDR3: TGTGCCAGCAGCGTAGAGAACAGATCCCTAACCGAGCAGTTCTTC. The V gene is TRBV9, the J gene TRBJ2-1; D is ambiguous. The length of the CDR3 is 15 residues. V was cut by 0 bases and J by 10 bases, with 17 bases left in between. CDR1 and CDR2 (germline): SGDLS, YYNGEE.

The V gene is TRBV2, the J gene TRBJ2-5; D is tentatively TRBD1 or TRBD2 (6 bases each). Per germline, CDR1 SNHLY and CDR2 FYNNEI. Deletions cut 6 bases from V and 5 bases from J, with 7 bases between. The CDR3 consists of 11 residues. The CDR3 reads CASRGGETQYF. The CDR3 DNA reads TGTGCCAGCAGAGGGGGGGAGACCCAGTACTTC. Full variable domain (outside the CDR3, taken from reference TRBV2 and TRBJ2-5): EPEVTQTPSHQVTQMGQEVILRCVPISNHLYFYWYRQILGQKVEFLVSFYNNEISEKSEIFDDQFSVERPDGSNFTLKIRSTKLEDSAMYFCASRGGETQYFGPGTRLLVL.

The chain joins TRBV11-3 to TRBJ2-5; D ambiguous. Trimming left V 3 bases short and J 5 bases short, with 10 bases between. The CDR3 totals 13 residues. CDR1 is SGHNT and CDR2 is YENEEA in the germline V gene. CDR3 sequence reads: CASSLTVRETQYF. The CDR3 DNA reads as TGTGCCAGCAGCTTGACTGTCCGGGAGACCCAGTACTTC.

The chain combines TRBV5-6 with TRBJ1-2; weak D call: TRBD1 (6 bases). This CDR3 contains 15 residues. Deletions cut 5 bases from V and 2 bases from J, with 16 bases between. CDR1 and CDR2 (germline): SGHDT, YYEEEE. CDR3 nucleotide sequence: TGTGCCAGCAGTTACGGGACACCAGCCAACTATGGCTACACCTTC. Its protein is CASSYGTPANYGYTF.

The J gene is TRBJ2-5, the V gene TRBV5-1; D is perhaps TRBD1 (6 bases). V was trimmed by 4 bases and J by 5 bases, leaving 15 bases between them. Germline CDR1 and CDR2: SGHRS and YFSETQ. This CDR3 comprises 14 residues. As DNA, the CDR3 is TGCGCCAGCAGCATTACAGGGCAGGGGGAGACCCAGTACTTC. Translated: CASSITGQGETQYF.

The chain carries TRBV11-2 and TRBJ2-7; D gene ambiguous. CDR1 is SGHAT and CDR2 is FQNNGV in the germline V gene. Trimming removed 4 bases from V and 3 bases from J, with 7 bases in between. The CDR3 loop spans 12 amino acids. The CDR3 here is CASSSRRYEQYF. CDR3 nucleotides: TGTGCCAGCAGCTCGCGTCGCTACGAGCAGTACTTC.

For the CDR3, the DNA is TGCGCCAGCAGCCAAGACCTGGCGGGAGGGCCTATTGGGCAGTTCTTC. Encoded protein: CASSQDLAGGPIGQFF. The V call is TRBV4-1, the J call TRBJ2-1; 9 bases are shared with TRBD2. CDR3 size: 16 residues. Germline V lookup: CDR1 MGHRA, CDR2 YSYEKL. V was clipped by 0 bases and J by 12 bases; unmatched bases: 12.

J is TRBJ2-5 and V is TRBV7-2; the D gene could be TRBD1 or TRBD2 (5 bases each). V was pared by 3 bases and J by 3 bases, with 11 bases between. CDR3 size: 14 residues. The germline V gene encodes CDR1 SGHTA and CDR2 FQGNSA. The CDR3, as DNA: TGTGCCAGCAGCTTCCCGGGACGGGAAGAGACCCAGTACTTC. Protein sequence: CASSFPGREETQYF.

Turning to this clone: Other nucleotide sequences in the sample specify the same CDR3. The chain joins TRBV29-1 to TRBJ2-1; TRBD2 might be the D (6 bases). Between the trimmed V and J ends, which lost 2 bases and 13 bases, there was a span of 15 bases. The CDR3 is 12 amino acids. The germline V gene encodes CDR1 SQVTM and CDR2 ANQGSEA. CDR3 amino acids: CSVESRRGEQFF. The CDR3 DNA is TGCAGCGTTGAATCAAGGAGGGGCGAACAGTTCTTC.